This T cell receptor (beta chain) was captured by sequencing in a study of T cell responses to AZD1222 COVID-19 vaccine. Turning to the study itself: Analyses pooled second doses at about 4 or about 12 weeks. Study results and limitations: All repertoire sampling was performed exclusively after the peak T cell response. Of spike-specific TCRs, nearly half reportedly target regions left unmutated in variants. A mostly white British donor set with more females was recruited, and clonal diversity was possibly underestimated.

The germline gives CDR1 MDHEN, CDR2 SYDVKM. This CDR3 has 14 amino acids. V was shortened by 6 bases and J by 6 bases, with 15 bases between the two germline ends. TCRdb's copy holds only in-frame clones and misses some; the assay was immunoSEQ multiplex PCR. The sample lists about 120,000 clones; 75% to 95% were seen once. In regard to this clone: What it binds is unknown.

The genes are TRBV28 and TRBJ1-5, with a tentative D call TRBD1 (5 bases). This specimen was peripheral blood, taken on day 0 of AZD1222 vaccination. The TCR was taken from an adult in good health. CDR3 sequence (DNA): TGTGCCAGCAGCCCGGGGGGAGTCCGTCAGCCCCAGCATTTT. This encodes CASSPGGVRQPQHF.